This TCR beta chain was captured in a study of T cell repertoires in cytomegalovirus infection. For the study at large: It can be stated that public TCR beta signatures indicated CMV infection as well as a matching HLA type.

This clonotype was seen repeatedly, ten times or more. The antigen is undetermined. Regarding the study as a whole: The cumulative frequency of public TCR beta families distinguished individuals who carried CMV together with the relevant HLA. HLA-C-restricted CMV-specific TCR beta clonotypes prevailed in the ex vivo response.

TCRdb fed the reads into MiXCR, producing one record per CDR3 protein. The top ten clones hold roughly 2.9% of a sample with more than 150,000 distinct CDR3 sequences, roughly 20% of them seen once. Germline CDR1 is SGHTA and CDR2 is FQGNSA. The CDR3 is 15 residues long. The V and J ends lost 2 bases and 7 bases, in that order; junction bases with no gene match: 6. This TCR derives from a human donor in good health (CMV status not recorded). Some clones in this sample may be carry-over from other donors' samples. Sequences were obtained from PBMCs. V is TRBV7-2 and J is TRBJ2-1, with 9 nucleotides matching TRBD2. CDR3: CASSLSAGGSNEQFF. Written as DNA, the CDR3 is TGTGCCAGCAGCTTATCAGCGGGGGGTTCGAATGAGCAGTTCTTC.